Below are 14 T cell receptor beta chains sequenced from a single sample in a study of CD8 T cells in ankylosing spondylitis. A single record per CDR3 protein comes from TCRdb applying MiXCR to the 5' RACE reads. The table includes 230,000 or so distinct CDR3 sequences, 20% to 30% detected once. Sequencing input: blood, either unsorted or a sorted T cell fraction (not recorded which). These receptors were collected from a male donor with ankylosing spondylitis or in good health (not recorded which).

V and J are TRBV20-1 and TRBJ2-2; 9 nucleotides line up with TRBD2. CDR1 is DFQATT, CDR2 SNEGSKA, per germline (reference sequence). V dropped 3 bases and J dropped 5; count of bases not matched to a gene: 4. This CDR3 is built from 14 residues. CDR3 in DNA: TGCAGTGCTAGTCGTCTAGCGGGAACCGGGGAGCTGTTTTTT. It translates to CSASRLAGTGELFF.

This clonotype was picked up many times. The chain combines TRBV20-1 with TRBJ1-2, with TRBD1 matching 9 bases. Per germline, CDR1 DFQATT and CDR2 SNEGSKA (reference sequence). The ends lost 0 bases at V and 8 bases at J; junction bases unmatched: 13. The length of the CDR3 is 16 residues. The CDR3 is CSARDLLTGGSLGYTF. In DNA form, the CDR3 reads TGCAGTGCTAGAGACCTCCTGACAGGGGGGTCTTTAGGCTACACCTTC.

This clonotype occurred many times. The chain employs TRBV6-5 and TRBJ2-7; possibly TRBD1 or TRBD2 for D (6 bases each). Trimming left V 3 bases short and J 2 bases short, with 17 bases between. This CDR3 has 16 amino acids. Germline V lookup: CDR1 MNHEY, CDR2 SVGAGI. The CDR3 DNA sequence: TGTGCCAGCAGTTATAGTGGCACAGGGAGGACCTACGAGCAGTACTTC. Its protein product is CASSYSGTGRTYEQYF.

The chain uses TRBV20-1 and TRBJ2-3; tentative D call: TRBD1 (6 bases). The V end was cut by 3 bases, the J end by 1 base, with 14 bases between. The CDR3 extends over 15 amino acids. CDR1 and CDR2 (germline): DFQATT, SNEGSKA (reference sequence). The CDR3 region has the DNA TGCAGTGCTAGGCACAGTCCAGGGGGCACAGATACGCAGTATTTT. Translated: CSARHSPGGTDTQYF.

This clonotype came up a few times. The chain combines TRBV10-3 with TRBJ2-2; D remains ambiguous. The germline V and J ends were trimmed by 3 bases and 6 bases, with 8 bases remaining between them. Looked up from germline, CDR1 is ENHRY and CDR2 is SYGVKD. The CDR3 extends over 13 amino acids. CDR3 nucleotides: TGTGCCATCAGTGACGGCTTGTCCGGGGAGCTGTTTTTT. It yields the protein CAISDGLSGELFF.

The J gene is TRBJ2-7, the V gene TRBV20-1; TRBD1 matches at 7 bases. Trimming at V came to 1 base and at J to 5 bases, leaving 8 bases not matched to a gene. The CDR3 runs to 14 residues. Germline loops: CDR1 DFQATT, CDR2 SNEGSKA (reference sequence). CDR3 sequence reads: CSARVVGGANEQYF. The CDR3 region has the DNA TGCAGTGCTAGAGTTGTAGGGGGCGCGAACGAGCAGTACTTC.

This clonotype was detected a few times. This chain joins TRBV6-5 and TRBJ1-1; 7 bases line up with TRBD1. There are 17 residues in the CDR3. Germline trimming cut 4 bases from V and 6 bases from J; bases unmatched to any gene: 17. The germline gives CDR1 MNHEY, CDR2 SVGAGI. CDR3 region: CASSSLSNRGRGSEAFF. In DNA form, the CDR3 reads TGTGCCAGCAGTTCCCTATCTAACAGGGGTAGGGGGTCTGAAGCTTTCTTT.

The chain carries TRBV6-5 and TRBJ1-1, with D possibly matching TRBD1 (6 bases). There are 13 residues in the CDR3. Germline V lookup: CDR1 MNHEY, CDR2 SVGAGI. V shed 4 bases and J shed 6 bases, with 12 bases lying between them. The CDR3 DNA is TGTGCCAGCAGTTCCTCAGGGGATCCTGAAGCTTTCTTT. It is translated as CASSSSGDPEAFF.

In this sample, this clonotype turned up many times. This chain uses TRBV20-1 with TRBJ2-7; 9 bases line up with TRBD2. V was clipped by 3 bases and J by 3 bases; unmatched bases: 3. Germline V gene data show CDR1 as DFQATT and CDR2 as SNEGSKA (reference sequence). There are 13 residues in the CDR3. The CDR3 here is CSARPAGGYEQYF. In DNA form, the CDR3 reads TGCAGTGCTAGGCCAGCGGGGGGCTACGAGCAGTACTTC.

The V gene is TRBV12-3 or TRBV12-4, the J gene TRBJ1-2; D gene ambiguous. CDR3 size: 12 residues. With 3 bases removed from V and 5 bases from J, the gap between germline ends came to 7 bases. CDR3 residues: CASSFAWYGYTF. The CDR3 bases are TGTGCCAGCAGTTTCGCCTGGTATGGCTACACCTTC.

The chain carries TRBV9 and TRBJ2-5, with 12 bases lining up with TRBD2. CDR1 SGDLS and CDR2 YYNGEE come from the germline V gene. Trimming cost V 4 bases and J 0 bases; bases outside gene matches: 4. This CDR3 region has 16 residues. The CDR3 region has the DNA TGTGCCAGCAGCAAGACTAGCGGGGGTCACCAAGAGACCCAGTACTTC. As protein: CASSKTSGGHQETQYF.

The chain links TRBV6-5 to TRBJ2-3; 11 bases map to TRBD2. Germline V CDR1 and CDR2: MNHEY, SVGAGI. This CDR3 is 17 amino acids long. The J segment lost 2 bases and the V segment lost 2 bases, leaving 6 bases of the junction unmatched. The CDR3 DNA is TGTGCCAGCAGTTACGGGGCTAGCGGGGGGACCACAGATACGCAGTATTTT. Its protein product is CASSYGASGGTTDTQYF.

This clonotype was picked up a small number of times. The chain employs TRBV6-6 and TRBJ2-1; D not resolved. The V end was cut by 0 bases, the J end by 3 bases, with 3 bases between. The CDR3 loop spans 13 amino acids. The germline gives CDR1 MNHNY, CDR2 SVGAGI (reference sequence). The CDR3 sequence is CASSYSDYNEQFF. The DNA for the CDR3 is TGTGCCAGCAGTTACTCGGACTACAATGAGCAGTTCTTC.

V and J are TRBV6-1 and TRBJ1-3; maybe TRBD1 (6 bases). The CDR3 is 17 amino acids. V lost 6 bases and J 0 bases, leaving 18 bases between the germline ends. The V gene's germline CDR1 is MNHNS and CDR2 SASEGT. In nucleotides, the CDR3 is TGTGCCAGCAGCCCCAGGGGCGGCAGGAGCTCTGGAAACACCATATATTTT. This codes for CASSPRGGRSSGNTIYF.